The 22 T cell receptor beta chains below were found in one sample sequenced in a study of tumor-infiltrating lymphocytes in primary liver carcinoma. Both blood RNA, taken from unsorted whole blood, and germline DNA were extracted. The authors made TCR beta cDNA from about 500 ng total RNA with a constant-region primer. Three nested multiplex PCR rounds, a slightly modified ARM-PCR method, built the TCR beta libraries. Each of the first two PCR rounds ran roughly 9 cycles with TRBV1-TRBV30 forward and C-beta reverse primers. TCRdb itself ran the multiplex PCR reads through MiXCR, one entry per CDR3 protein. The sample carries 300,000 to 350,000 distinct CDR3 sequences, almost 65% recorded once. The sequencing sample was made of peripheral blood. Receptors originate from a man between 35 and 55 years old with primary liver carcinoma and hepatitis B virus infection.

The chain employs TRBV7-2 and TRBJ1-6; 10 bases align to TRBD1. The CDR3 is 14 residues long. V lost 8 bases to trimming and J lost 9 bases; unmatched junction nucleotides: 7. Germline V lookup: CDR1 SGHTA, CDR2 FQGNSA. CDR3 sequence reads: CASGTGTGVSPLHF. In DNA, the CDR3 is TGTGCCAGCGGAACCGGGACAGGGGTTTCACCCCTCCACTTT.

Comments on this clonotype: A read error may account for a junction end that differs from germline. This chain uses TRBV4-1 with TRBJ2-7; 10 positions match TRBD2. This CDR3 comprises 20 residues. The germline V gene encodes CDR1 MGHRA and CDR2 YSYEKL. In DNA, the CDR3 is TGCGCCAGCAGCCAAGACGGGGGACCCTCCGGGACTAGCGCCTCCTGCGAGCAGTACTTC. Translated, it gives CASSQDGGPSGTSASCEQYF.

This clonotype was counted a few times. V usage is TRBV10-1 and J usage is TRBJ2-3, with TRBD2 as a possible D gene (6 bases). Germline CDR1 and CDR2: WNHNN and SYGVQD (reference sequence). CDR3 length: 14 amino acids. V was trimmed by 10 bases and J by 2 bases, leaving 16 bases between them. DNA of the CDR3: TGCGCCACCCGTGGTGAGGACTACACAGATACGCAGTATTTT. Protein product: CATRGEDYTDTQYF.

Points on this clonotype: Mismatch with germline at one junction end may stem from a read error. The J gene is TRBJ2-2, the V gene TRBV6-2 or TRBV6-3, with 14 positions matching TRBD2. This CDR3 is built from 17 residues. Germline values: CDR1 MNHEY, CDR2 SVGEGT. CDR3 residues: CVSRLAGGPANTGELFF. As DNA, the CDR3 is TGTGTCAGCAGACTAGCGGGAGGGCCCGCGAACACCGGGGAGCTGTTTTTT.

CDR3 sequence reads: CANHRLGGKNEQFF. The CDR3, as DNA: TGTGCCAACCATAGGCTGGGCGGGAAGAATGAGCAGTTCTTC. This chain uses TRBV6-6 with TRBJ2-1, with D perhaps matching TRBD2 (6 bases). The V end lost 10 bases, the J end lost 7 bases, and 20 bases lay between the germline ends. Germline assignment: CDR1 MNHNY and CDR2 SVGAGI (reference sequence). CDR3 length: 14 amino acids.

This chain links TRBV6-5 with TRBJ2-7, with D perhaps TRBD2 (5 bases). V lost 6 bases, J lost 2 bases, and 14 bases lay in between. The V gene's germline CDR1 is MNHEY and CDR2 SVGAGI. This CDR3 contains 14 residues. CDR3 amino acids: CASRVTWRPYEQYF. The CDR3 DNA follows: TGTGCCAGCAGGGTAACATGGAGGCCCTACGAGCAGTACTTC.

This clonotype was counted at least ten times. V gene TRBV7-9 combines with J gene TRBJ2-7; no reliable D call. Deletions cut 5 bases from V and 0 bases from J, with 11 bases between. Germline CDR1 is SEHNR and CDR2 is FQNEAQ (reference sequence). This CDR3 has 14 residues. CDR3 DNA sequence: TGTGCCAGCAGCCCATCATACAGCTCCTACGAGCAGTACTTC. It encodes CASSPSYSSYEQYF.

This chain connects TRBV29-1 to TRBJ2-5; D not resolved. V was shortened by 7 bases and J by 7 bases, with 19 bases between the two germline ends. The CDR3 extends over 13 amino acids. CDR1 SQVTM and CDR2 ANQGSEA come from the germline V gene. CDR3 loop: CSAGPQARGTQYF. DNA for the CDR3: TGCAGCGCGGGCCCCCAGGCCCGAGGGACCCAGTACTTC.

This clonotype has a handful of counts. The V and J genes are TRBV28 and TRBJ1-6, with no clear D. The V end lost 4 bases, the J end lost 15 bases, and 10 bases lay between the germline ends. In germline, CDR1 is MDHEN, CDR2 SYDVKM. This CDR3 contains 11 residues. CDR3 sequence: CASSSTRLLHF. The CDR3 coding sequence is TGTGCCAGCAGTTCTACCCGGCTCCTCCACTTT.

Note on this clonotype: A much larger clone sits a single nucleotide away, making a read error possible. This chain connects TRBV10-3 to TRBJ2-1, with D perhaps given as TRBD1 or TRBD2 (5 bases each). The CDR3 has 13 amino acids. Germline CDR1 reads ENHRY; CDR2 reads SYGVKD. Trimming left V 11 bases short and J 0 bases short, with 11 bases between. In DNA form, the CDR3 reads TGTGCCTCGGGGACGACCTCCTACAATGAGCAGTTCTTC. Its protein is CASGTTSYNEQFF.

This clonotype was observed a few times. With a much larger clone just one base away, this may be a read error. The CDR3 nucleotides are TGTGTCAGCAGCCGGAGGAACACTGAAGCTTTCTTT. It specifies CVSSRRNTEAFF. The chain recombines TRBV6-6 with TRBJ1-1, with unresolved D. CDR1 and CDR2 (germline): MNHNY, SVGAGI (reference sequence). The CDR3 spans 12 residues.

This clonotype was seen ten or more times. This chain uses TRBV6-5 with TRBJ2-5; D remains ambiguous. V dropped 0 bases and J dropped 1 base, with 9 bases sitting between them. The germline gives CDR1 MNHEY, CDR2 SVGAGI. The CDR3 spans 15 residues. In nucleotides, the CDR3 is TGTGCCAGCAGTTACTCGAGGCTATCCCAAGAGACCCAGTACTTC. Translating it yields CASSYSRLSQETQYF.

The chain links TRBV11-2 to TRBJ1-2; D is perhaps TRBD1 (5 bases). Germline-derived CDR1 and CDR2 are SGHAT and FQNNGV. The V gene lost 5 bases and the J gene lost 7 bases, with 26 bases spanning the gap. The CDR3 consists of 17 residues. CDR3 residues: CASSPFTEGLRKTGYTF. In DNA form, the CDR3 reads TGTGCCAGCAGCCCCTTCACCGAGGGACTGAGGAAAACTGGCTACACCTTC.

Comments on this clonotype: With a much larger clone just one base away, this may be a read error. The chain links TRBV6-6 to TRBJ1-5; D unclear. The CDR3 is 13 amino acids. The germline gives CDR1 MNHNY, CDR2 SVGAGI (reference sequence). The CDR3 here is CTSSYSNGQPQHF. Written as DNA, the CDR3 is TGTACCAGCAGTTACTCTAACGGCCAGCCCCAGCATTTT.

In regard to this clonotype: Lacking the conserved final phenylalanine or tryptophan, this CDR3 likely reflects a read error. The DNA is omitted, as the CDR3 cannot be located on it reliably, and the CDR3 follows TCRdb's listing. V and J are TRBV5-1 and TRBJ2-1; the D segment call TRBD2 is taken from the table without a DNA check. Looked up from germline, CDR1 is SGHRS and CDR2 is YFSETQ. The CDR3 adds up to 16 amino acids, both ends counted. The CDR3 is CASSSRGGLAISEQSL.

Comments on this clonotype: It is likely a read error, because the conserved phenylalanine at the end of the CDR3 is missing. The chain carries TRBV6-2 or TRBV6-3 and TRBJ2-7; 10 bases match TRBD2. The CDR3 sequence is 17 residues long. The germline V gene has CDR1 MNHEY and CDR2 SVGEGT. Trimming at V came to 6 bases and at J to 1 base, leaving 12 bases not matched to a gene. The CDR3, as DNA: TGTGCCAGCAGGCCGGGATTAGCGGGAGGCTTTTCCTACGAGCAGTACTTG. This gives the protein CASRPGLAGGFSYEQYL.

On this clonotype: The junction and the germline gene differ at one end; a read error may be behind it. V usage is TRBV28 and J usage is TRBJ2-7, with 9 bases identical to TRBD1. The CDR3 contains 15 residues. Germline assignment: CDR1 MDHEN and CDR2 SYDVKM. The CDR3 nucleotides read TGTACCAGCAGTTTGCCGACAGGGGGTCGATACGAGCAGTACTTC. Its translation: CTSSLPTGGRYEQYF.

Concerning this clonotype itself: One end of the junction is discordant with germline, which a read error may explain. The chain links TRBV5-1 to TRBJ2-7; TRBD2 is a possible D gene (5 bases). Germline CDR1 reads SGHRS; CDR2 reads YFSETQ. The length of the CDR3 is 13 residues. Here the CDR3 reads CASSFQPDYEHYF. CDR3 nucleotides: TGCGCCAGCAGCTTCCAGCCCGACTACGAGCACTACTTC.

This clonotype turned up a few times. The chain carries TRBV5-4 and TRBJ2-1; no definite D call. The CDR3 is 14 residues long. V was clipped by 3 bases and J by 5 bases, with 12 bases between them. The germline gives CDR1 SGHNT, CDR2 YYREEE (reference sequence). The DNA of the CDR3 is TGTGCCAGCAGCTCCCCTGACCCGGACAATGAGCAGTTCTTC. The encoded protein is CASSSPDPDNEQFF.

A few counts support this clonotype. The genes are TRBV7-6 and TRBJ1-1; no clear D gene. CDR1 is SGHVS and CDR2 is FNYEAQ in the germline V gene. The CDR3 is 14 amino acids. The ends were cut back, 2 bases at V and 1 base at J, with 8 bases in the middle. CDR3 residues: CASSLSAANTEAFF. Here the CDR3 DNA reads TGTGCCAGCAGCTTAAGTGCAGCGAACACTGAAGCTTTCTTT. Looking up the rest from reference TRBV7-6 and TRBJ1-1 gives the full variable domain: GAGVSQSPRYKVTKRGQDVALRCDPISGHVSLYWYRQALGQGPEFLTYFNYEAQQDKSGLPNDRFSAERPEGSISTLTIQRTEQRDSAMYRCASSLSAANTEAFFGQGTRLTVV.

The chain couples TRBV11-2 to TRBJ2-2; the D is unclear. The V and J ends lost 2 bases and 4 bases respectively, with 11 bases between them. This CDR3 is 15 amino acids long. The germline CDR1 and CDR2 sequences are SGHAT and FQNNGV. The CDR3 is CASSLHDVGTGELFF. The CDR3 DNA is TGTGCCAGCAGCTTACATGACGTTGGCACCGGGGAGCTGTTTTTT.

V is TRBV11-2 and J is TRBJ2-7, with TRBD2 identical over 8 bases. Germline V gives CDR1 SGHAT, CDR2 FQNNGV. V trimming: 5 bases; J trimming: 1 base; junction bases outside the gene matches: 7. There are 15 residues in the CDR3. CDR3 amino acids: CASSKGLVGSYEQYF. The CDR3 DNA reads TGTGCCAGCAGCAAGGGACTAGTGGGGTCCTACGAGCAGTACTTC.